The next 25 T cell receptor beta chains were all read from a single sample in a study of T cell responses to AZD1222 COVID-19 vaccine. Measured with immunoSEQ multiplex PCR; TCRdb has only the in-frame clones, and not every one. The repertoire includes about 85,000 clones, 80% to 90% of them detected once, and about 7% sits in the top ten. This sample comprised peripheral blood, obtained on day 0 of AZD1222 vaccination. The receptors shown here come from an adult in good health.

The chain uses TRBV2 and TRBJ1-2; D possibly corresponds to TRBD1 (5 bases). The CDR3 covers 13 residues. V lost 2 bases and J lost 7, with 11 bases in between. Germline loops: CDR1 SNHLY, CDR2 FYNNEI. The CDR3 region is CASSEQRGGGYTF. DNA of the CDR3: TGTGCCAGCAGTGAACAGCGGGGCGGTGGCTACACCTTC.

The J gene is TRBJ1-2, the V gene TRBV5-4; D ambiguous. The CDR3 sequence is 13 residues long. The germline V gene has CDR1 SGHNT and CDR2 YYREEE (reference sequence). V lost 7 bases and J lost 8, with 18 bases in between. CDR3 in DNA: TGTGCCAGCGGAAGTAATACCCGTGAAGGCTACACCTTC. This encodes CASGSNTREGYTF. Using reference TRBV5-4 and TRBJ1-2 for the parts outside the CDR3, the full variable domain is ETGVTQSPTHLIKTRGQQVTLRCSSQSGHNTVSWYQQALGQGPQFIFQYYREEENGRGNFPPRFSGLQFPNYSSELNVNALELDDSALYLCASGSNTREGYTFGSGTRLTVV.

This chain uses TRBV9 with TRBJ1-1, with 12 bases that match TRBD1. The germline V gene encodes CDR1 SGDLS and CDR2 YYNGEE. The trim removed 0 bases at V and 4 bases at J, leaving 10 bases unmatched. The CDR3 is 18 amino acids. The CDR3 loop reads CASSVEGTGGAECTEAFF. The CDR3 DNA reads TGTGCCAGCAGCGTAGAAGGGACAGGGGGCGCCGAGTGCACTGAAGCTTTCTTT.

The chain joins TRBV5-4 to TRBJ2-1; D is unresolved. Per the germline V gene, CDR1 is SGHNT and CDR2 is YYREEE (reference sequence). There are 15 residues in the CDR3. Trimming stripped 1 base from V and 4 bases from J, with 12 bases between. The CDR3 loop reads CASSLRQDGYNEQFF. CDR3 in DNA: TGTGCCAGCAGCTTGCGCCAGGATGGGTACAATGAGCAGTTCTTC.

This chain uses TRBV28 with TRBJ1-5; D is possibly TRBD1 (5 bases). Germline V CDR1 and CDR2: MDHEN, SYDVKM. V was cut by 7 bases and J by 2 bases, with 15 bases left in between. The CDR3 sequence is 15 residues long. The CDR3 reads CASNPRDGRNQPQHF. CDR3 DNA: TGTGCCAGCAACCCAAGGGACGGGCGCAATCAGCCCCAGCATTTT.

This clone appeared a single time. The V call is TRBV5-6, the J call TRBJ1-2; D remains unclear. Trimming took off 1 base at V and 2 bases at J, with 9 bases between the two ends. Per germline, CDR1 SGHDT and CDR2 YYEEEE. The CDR3 is 14 amino acids. CDR3 sequence reads: CASSLPGINYGYTF. CDR3 in DNA: TGTGCCAGCAGCTTGCCGGGGATCAACTATGGCTACACCTTC. The whole variable domain, remainder taken from reference TRBV5-6 and TRBJ1-2, is DAGVTQSPTHLIKTRGQQVTLRCSPKSGHDTVSWYQQALGQGPQFIFQYYEEEERQRGNFPDRFSGHQFPNYSSELNVNALLLGDSALYLCASSLPGINYGYTFGSGTRLTVV.

The rearrangement links TRBV14 to TRBJ2-1; 7 bases align to TRBD2. V lost 0 bases to trimming and J lost 6 bases; unmatched junction nucleotides: 8. Germline CDR1 reads SGHDN; CDR2 reads FVKESK. The CDR3 covers 16 residues. In DNA, the CDR3 is TGTGCCAGCAGCCAAGATGAGGCGGGAGTCAGCAATGAGCAGTTCTTC. As protein: CASSQDEAGVSNEQFF.

V usage is TRBV6-5 and J usage is TRBJ1-5; D is undetermined. The CDR3 totals 15 residues. Germline CDR1 reads MNHEY; CDR2 reads SVGAGI. V gave up 6 bases and J gave up 2 bases, with 14 bases separating them. The CDR3 DNA is TGTGCCAGCAGAAGTGCGGGCCCTGGCAATCAGCCCCAGCATTTT. Translation: CASRSAGPGNQPQHF.

The chain uses TRBV29-1 and TRBJ2-5, with D maybe TRBD2 (6 bases). With 6 bases removed from V and 7 bases from J, the gap between germline ends came to 15 bases. The germline gives CDR1 SQVTM, CDR2 ANQGSEA. This CDR3 is 12 amino acids long. Here the CDR3 reads CSVYTGGRTQYF. CDR3 DNA: TGCAGCGTGTATACCGGGGGAAGGACCCAGTACTTC.

The chain employs TRBV9 and TRBJ2-1, with D perhaps matching TRBD2 (7 bases). Trimming removed 0 bases at V and 6 bases at J, with 16 bases between. Germline CDR1 and CDR2: SGDLS and YYNGEE. The CDR3 totals 16 residues. CDR3 amino acids: CASSVGSQGRANEQFF. CDR3 bases: TGTGCCAGCAGCGTAGGGAGCCAGGGGAGGGCCAATGAGCAGTTCTTC. Full variable domain (missing parts from reference TRBV9 and TRBJ2-1): DSGVTQTPKHLITATGQRVTLRCSPRSGDLSVYWYQQSLDQGLQFLIQYYNGEERAKGNILERFSAQQFPDLHSELNLSSLELGDSALYFCASSVGSQGRANEQFFGPGTRLTVL.

The chain joins TRBV20-1 to TRBJ1-1, with no clear D. V lost 2 bases to trimming and J lost 9 bases, with 4 bases between them. The CDR3 extends over 9 amino acids. CDR1 is DFQATT, CDR2 SNEGSKA, per germline (reference sequence). This CDR3 reads CSARRKAFF. CDR3 nucleotides: TGCAGTGCTAGACGTAAAGCTTTCTTT.

The chain has TRBV29-1 and TRBJ2-7; tentative D call: TRBD1 (5 bases). Germline CDR1 SQVTM, CDR2 ANQGSEA. The V gene lost 6 bases and the J gene lost 1 base, with 13 bases spanning the gap. This CDR3 is built from 13 residues. CDR3 sequence reads: CSVGRSGSYEQYF. The CDR3 region has the DNA TGCAGCGTCGGCCGATCAGGGTCCTACGAGCAGTACTTC.

The chain has TRBV7-2 and TRBJ2-5; the D is unclear. Deletions cut 2 bases from V and 5 bases from J, with 12 bases between. Germline assignment: CDR1 SGHTA and CDR2 FQGNSA. The CDR3 is made up of 14 amino acids. The CDR3 nucleotides read TGTGCCAGCAGCTTACAAGCTTTGGGGGAGACCCAGTACTTC. Protein product: CASSLQALGETQYF.

The chain is built from TRBV7-3 and TRBJ2-1, with 8 bases matching TRBD2. CDR1 and CDR2 from the germline V gene are SGHTA and FQGTGA. The CDR3 spans 14 residues. The trim removed 5 bases at V and 3 bases at J, leaving 3 bases unmatched. CDR3 in DNA: TGTGCCAGCAGCCGGGGGGGCAACTACAATGAGCAGTTCTTC. Its protein is CASSRGGNYNEQFF.

The chain combines TRBV5-1 with TRBJ1-1; D gene ambiguous. This CDR3 region has 14 residues. CDR1 is SGHRS and CDR2 is YFSETQ in the germline V gene. Trimming left V 0 bases short and J 0 bases short, with 6 bases between. The CDR3 loop reads CASSLGPMNTEAFF. CDR3 DNA sequence: TGCGCCAGCAGCTTGGGACCGATGAACACTGAAGCTTTCTTT.

V usage is TRBV5-1 and J usage is TRBJ2-1, with D tentatively TRBD2 (5 bases). V dropped 1 base and J dropped 0 bases, with 8 bases sitting between them. The CDR3 loop spans 15 amino acids. The germline V gene encodes CDR1 SGHRS and CDR2 YFSETQ. The DNA for the CDR3 is TGCGCCAGCAGCTTGACGGGAAGCTCCTACAATGAGCAGTTCTTC. Translation gives CASSLTGSSYNEQFF.

The chain uses TRBV12-3 or TRBV12-4 and TRBJ2-7; 7 bases agree with TRBD1. With 6 bases clipped from V and 6 bases from J, the junction kept 5 bases outside the gene matches. The CDR3 covers 12 residues. CDR3 amino acids: CASSRQGREQYF. CDR3 in DNA: TGTGCCAGCAGCCGACAGGGTCGCGAGCAGTACTTC.

The rearrangement joins TRBV5-1 to TRBJ1-2, with TRBD1 identical over 7 bases. The J segment lost 2 bases and the V segment lost 4 bases, leaving 8 bases of the junction unmatched. From germline, CDR1 is SGHRS and CDR2 YFSETQ. The CDR3 is 15 residues long. The CDR3 nucleotides are TGCGCCAGCAGCCTTGGAGGGACAGACAACTATGGCTACACCTTC. Translating it yields CASSLGGTDNYGYTF.

The gene calls are TRBV5-6 and TRBJ2-2; the D gene is possibly TRBD2 (6 bases). Germline CDR1 SGHDT, CDR2 YYEEEE. The CDR3 length is 12 residues. V lost 5 bases and J 9 bases, leaving 11 bases between the germline ends. CDR3 region: CASRRGGRELFF. In DNA form, the CDR3 reads TGTGCCAGCAGGCGGGGCGGACGGGAGCTGTTTTTT.

This chain uses TRBV6-5 with TRBJ2-7; no firm D call. The CDR3 spans 12 residues. The germline gives CDR1 MNHEY, CDR2 SVGAGI. With 7 bases removed from V and 1 base from J, the gap between germline ends came to 8 bases. Here the CDR3 DNA reads TGTGCCAGCACAGGATATTCCTACGAGCAGTACTTC. It encodes CASTGYSYEQYF.

DNA for the CDR3: TGTGCCAGCAGTTGGCGGGAGGGGGCGTACACCGGGGAGCTGTTTTTT. It specifies CASSWREGAYTGELFF. This chain joins TRBV6-2 or TRBV6-3 and TRBJ2-2; 9 bases align to TRBD2. The V gene end was trimmed by 4 bases and the J gene end by 3 bases; junction bases not matched to a gene: 6. Germline assignment: CDR1 MNHEY and CDR2 SVGEGT. The CDR3 loop spans 16 amino acids.

The CDR3 reads CSASDDSLETQYF. DNA for the CDR3: TGCAGTGCTAGTGATGACTCCTTAGAGACCCAGTACTTC. V is TRBV20-1 and J is TRBJ2-5; D is uncertain. Per the germline V gene, CDR1 is DFQATT and CDR2 is SNEGSKA (reference sequence). CDR3 length: 13 residues. Trimming pared 3 bases from V and 4 bases from J, leaving 12 bases between.

The chain links TRBV7-2 to TRBJ2-1; D gene unclear. V was pared by 3 bases and J by 8 bases, with 5 bases between. CDR1 SGHTA and CDR2 FQGNSA come from the germline V gene. The CDR3 covers 11 residues. CDR3 nucleotide sequence: TGTGCCAGCAGCTTCCACGATGAGCAGTTCTTC. Translation: CASSFHDEQFF. Full variable domain (outside the CDR3, taken from reference TRBV7-2 and TRBJ2-1): GAGVSQSPSNKVTEKGKDVELRCDPISGHTALYWYRQSLGQGLEFLIYFQGNSAPDKSGLPSDRFSAERTGGSVSTLTIQRTQQEDSAVYLCASSFHDEQFFGPGTRLTVL.

V and J are TRBV28 and TRBJ2-7, with 8 bases matching TRBD2. Looked up from germline, CDR1 is MDHEN and CDR2 is SYDVKM. CDR3 size: 17 residues. V lost 3 bases, J lost 9 bases, and 19 bases stayed unmatched. The CDR3 DNA reads as TGTGCCAGCAGTTTTCCCTGGACTAGCCCGGCGGCCTTAGGGCAGTACTTC. Encoded protein: CASSFPWTSPAALGQYF.

This rearrangement joins TRBV6-1 to TRBJ1-2; 11 nucleotides match TRBD1. V gave up 3 bases and J gave up 5 bases; unmatched junction bases: 8. The CDR3 covers 16 residues. In germline, CDR1 is MNHNS, CDR2 SASEGT. The CDR3: CASSDRDRGATYGYTF. CDR3 bases: TGTGCCAGCAGTGACCGGGACAGGGGGGCAACTTATGGCTACACCTTC.